The rows below give T cell receptor beta chains drawn from one sample of a study of a mutant IDH1 vaccine in newly diagnosed glioma. TCRdb keeps only in-frame clones here, not all; method: immunoSEQ multiplex PCR. The table lists tens of thousands of clones, roughly 80% of them singletons. Their antigens are not known. This specimen was PBMCs, taken from a glioma patient whose treatment included an IDH1 peptide vaccine. The origin of the receptors is a man aged 35-49 years with glioma. Each CDR3 is given with its conserved first and last residue. Fields, in order: D gene, J gene, clone size, V gene, CDR3 protein, CDR3 DNA. A D gene is named only where the DNA matches it firmly. Size is stated for part of the rows, as once, few or many counts, or as a class when the clone is expanded.

-	TRBJ2-5	-	TRBV6-5	CASSYSGGRETQYF	TGTGCCAGCAGTTACTCGGGGGGGCGGGAGACCCAGTACTTC
-	TRBJ2-7	-	TRBV5-4	CASSYNTGAYEQYF	TGTGCCAGCAGTTACAACACCGGGGCCTACGAGCAGTACTTC
TRBD2	TRBJ2-3	-	TRBV2	CASVGSGGIASTDTQYF	TGTGCCAGCGTAGGTAGCGGGGGGATAGCTAGCACAGATACGCAGTATTTT
-	TRBJ1-6	-	TRBV5-8	CASPQRGRGNSPLHF	TGTGCCAGCCCTCAACGGGGACGGGGTAATTCACCCCTCCACTTT
TRBD2	TRBJ2-3	-	TRBV7-9	CASSLREGSTDTQYF	TGTGCCAGCAGCCTACGGGAGGGTAGCACAGATACGCAGTATTTT
TRBD1	TRBJ1-2	-	TRBV6-6	CASSPPRTGYSGYTF	TGTGCCAGCAGCCCGCCTCGGACAGGGTACTCCGGCTACACCTTC
-	TRBJ1-1	-	TRBV4-2	CASSQGGSMNTEAFF	TGTGCCAGCAGCCAAGGGGGAAGCATGAACACTGAAGCTTTCTTT
TRBD1	TRBJ1-1	-	TRBV6-5	CASTSGQGNTEAFF	TGTGCCAGCACCTCGGGACAGGGGAACACTGAAGCTTTCTTT
TRBD2	TRBJ2-3	-	TRBV18	CASSSGGGTADTQYF	TGTGCCAGCTCGTCGGGAGGGGGGACGGCAGATACGCAGTATTTT
-	TRBJ1-1	-	TRBV14	CASSARVAVNTEAFF	TGTGCCAGCAGCGCCAGGGTTGCCGTGAACACTGAAGCTTTCTTT
-	TRBJ2-7	-	TRBV6-6	CASSPAGGGYEQYF	TGTGCCAGCAGCCCCGCAGGGGGAGGCTACGAGCAGTACTTC
-	TRBJ2-3	-	TRBV5-4	CASTPGGRGGTDTQYF	TGTGCCAGCACCCCCGGTGGGAGGGGGGGCACAGATACGCAGTATTTT
-	TRBJ1-1	-	TRBV27	CASSENRVVEAFF	TGTGCCAGCAGTGAAAACAGGGTTGTAGAAGCTTTCTTT
TRBD1	TRBJ2-2	-	TRBV5-1	CASSFGTGYTGELFF	TGCGCCAGCAGCTTCGGGACAGGGTACACCGGGGAGCTGTTTTTT
-	TRBJ1-6	few	TRBV27	CASSLSPLEGNNSPLHF	TGTGCCAGCAGTTTATCCCCCCTCGAGGGAAATAATTCACCCCTCCACTTT